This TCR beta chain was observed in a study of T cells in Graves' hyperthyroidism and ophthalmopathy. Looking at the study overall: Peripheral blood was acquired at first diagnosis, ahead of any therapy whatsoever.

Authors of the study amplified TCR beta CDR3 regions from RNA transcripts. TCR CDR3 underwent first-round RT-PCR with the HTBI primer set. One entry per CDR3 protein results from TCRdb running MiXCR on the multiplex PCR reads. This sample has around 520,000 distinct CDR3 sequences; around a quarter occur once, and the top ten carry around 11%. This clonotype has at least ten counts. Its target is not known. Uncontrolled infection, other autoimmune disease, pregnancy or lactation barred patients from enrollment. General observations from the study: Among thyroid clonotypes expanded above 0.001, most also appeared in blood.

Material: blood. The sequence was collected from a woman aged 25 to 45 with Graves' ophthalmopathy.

The CDR3 is CSAARVVGTYEQYF. DNA for the CDR3: TGCAGTGCAGCCCGGGTTGTGGGGACCTACGAGCAGTACTTC. The V gene is TRBV20-1, the J gene TRBJ2-7; D remains unclear. Trimming removed 6 bases at V and 2 bases at J, with 17 bases between. This CDR3 has 14 amino acids. Germline V gene data show CDR1 as DFQATT and CDR2 as SNEGSKA (reference sequence).